Listed here is a single T cell receptor beta chain. What it binds is not known. Sequenced by immunoSEQ multiplex PCR; TCRdb stores in-frame clones only, minus some. The sample has some 28,000 clones, approximately 54% seen once. This sample is part of a study of cytotoxic CD8 clonotypes in ibrutinib-treated CLL. Findings and limits, study-wide: The study found baseline clonality above age-matched healthy donors, tracking circulating CD8+ T-cell counts. Sustained-remission patients were sampled at one set of times and progressing patients at different ones.

Per germline, CDR1 SGHDN and CDR2 FVKESK. V was clipped by 1 base and J by 2 bases, with 2 bases between them. This CDR3 has 12 residues. The V and J genes are TRBV14 and TRBJ1-2; unclear D gene. The source was PBMCs, collected before ibrutinib treatment. The source is a human donor with chronic lymphocytic leukemia. CDR3 sequence (DNA): TGTGCCAGCAGCCAAGGAAACTATGGCTACACCTTC. Its translation: CASSQGNYGYTF.